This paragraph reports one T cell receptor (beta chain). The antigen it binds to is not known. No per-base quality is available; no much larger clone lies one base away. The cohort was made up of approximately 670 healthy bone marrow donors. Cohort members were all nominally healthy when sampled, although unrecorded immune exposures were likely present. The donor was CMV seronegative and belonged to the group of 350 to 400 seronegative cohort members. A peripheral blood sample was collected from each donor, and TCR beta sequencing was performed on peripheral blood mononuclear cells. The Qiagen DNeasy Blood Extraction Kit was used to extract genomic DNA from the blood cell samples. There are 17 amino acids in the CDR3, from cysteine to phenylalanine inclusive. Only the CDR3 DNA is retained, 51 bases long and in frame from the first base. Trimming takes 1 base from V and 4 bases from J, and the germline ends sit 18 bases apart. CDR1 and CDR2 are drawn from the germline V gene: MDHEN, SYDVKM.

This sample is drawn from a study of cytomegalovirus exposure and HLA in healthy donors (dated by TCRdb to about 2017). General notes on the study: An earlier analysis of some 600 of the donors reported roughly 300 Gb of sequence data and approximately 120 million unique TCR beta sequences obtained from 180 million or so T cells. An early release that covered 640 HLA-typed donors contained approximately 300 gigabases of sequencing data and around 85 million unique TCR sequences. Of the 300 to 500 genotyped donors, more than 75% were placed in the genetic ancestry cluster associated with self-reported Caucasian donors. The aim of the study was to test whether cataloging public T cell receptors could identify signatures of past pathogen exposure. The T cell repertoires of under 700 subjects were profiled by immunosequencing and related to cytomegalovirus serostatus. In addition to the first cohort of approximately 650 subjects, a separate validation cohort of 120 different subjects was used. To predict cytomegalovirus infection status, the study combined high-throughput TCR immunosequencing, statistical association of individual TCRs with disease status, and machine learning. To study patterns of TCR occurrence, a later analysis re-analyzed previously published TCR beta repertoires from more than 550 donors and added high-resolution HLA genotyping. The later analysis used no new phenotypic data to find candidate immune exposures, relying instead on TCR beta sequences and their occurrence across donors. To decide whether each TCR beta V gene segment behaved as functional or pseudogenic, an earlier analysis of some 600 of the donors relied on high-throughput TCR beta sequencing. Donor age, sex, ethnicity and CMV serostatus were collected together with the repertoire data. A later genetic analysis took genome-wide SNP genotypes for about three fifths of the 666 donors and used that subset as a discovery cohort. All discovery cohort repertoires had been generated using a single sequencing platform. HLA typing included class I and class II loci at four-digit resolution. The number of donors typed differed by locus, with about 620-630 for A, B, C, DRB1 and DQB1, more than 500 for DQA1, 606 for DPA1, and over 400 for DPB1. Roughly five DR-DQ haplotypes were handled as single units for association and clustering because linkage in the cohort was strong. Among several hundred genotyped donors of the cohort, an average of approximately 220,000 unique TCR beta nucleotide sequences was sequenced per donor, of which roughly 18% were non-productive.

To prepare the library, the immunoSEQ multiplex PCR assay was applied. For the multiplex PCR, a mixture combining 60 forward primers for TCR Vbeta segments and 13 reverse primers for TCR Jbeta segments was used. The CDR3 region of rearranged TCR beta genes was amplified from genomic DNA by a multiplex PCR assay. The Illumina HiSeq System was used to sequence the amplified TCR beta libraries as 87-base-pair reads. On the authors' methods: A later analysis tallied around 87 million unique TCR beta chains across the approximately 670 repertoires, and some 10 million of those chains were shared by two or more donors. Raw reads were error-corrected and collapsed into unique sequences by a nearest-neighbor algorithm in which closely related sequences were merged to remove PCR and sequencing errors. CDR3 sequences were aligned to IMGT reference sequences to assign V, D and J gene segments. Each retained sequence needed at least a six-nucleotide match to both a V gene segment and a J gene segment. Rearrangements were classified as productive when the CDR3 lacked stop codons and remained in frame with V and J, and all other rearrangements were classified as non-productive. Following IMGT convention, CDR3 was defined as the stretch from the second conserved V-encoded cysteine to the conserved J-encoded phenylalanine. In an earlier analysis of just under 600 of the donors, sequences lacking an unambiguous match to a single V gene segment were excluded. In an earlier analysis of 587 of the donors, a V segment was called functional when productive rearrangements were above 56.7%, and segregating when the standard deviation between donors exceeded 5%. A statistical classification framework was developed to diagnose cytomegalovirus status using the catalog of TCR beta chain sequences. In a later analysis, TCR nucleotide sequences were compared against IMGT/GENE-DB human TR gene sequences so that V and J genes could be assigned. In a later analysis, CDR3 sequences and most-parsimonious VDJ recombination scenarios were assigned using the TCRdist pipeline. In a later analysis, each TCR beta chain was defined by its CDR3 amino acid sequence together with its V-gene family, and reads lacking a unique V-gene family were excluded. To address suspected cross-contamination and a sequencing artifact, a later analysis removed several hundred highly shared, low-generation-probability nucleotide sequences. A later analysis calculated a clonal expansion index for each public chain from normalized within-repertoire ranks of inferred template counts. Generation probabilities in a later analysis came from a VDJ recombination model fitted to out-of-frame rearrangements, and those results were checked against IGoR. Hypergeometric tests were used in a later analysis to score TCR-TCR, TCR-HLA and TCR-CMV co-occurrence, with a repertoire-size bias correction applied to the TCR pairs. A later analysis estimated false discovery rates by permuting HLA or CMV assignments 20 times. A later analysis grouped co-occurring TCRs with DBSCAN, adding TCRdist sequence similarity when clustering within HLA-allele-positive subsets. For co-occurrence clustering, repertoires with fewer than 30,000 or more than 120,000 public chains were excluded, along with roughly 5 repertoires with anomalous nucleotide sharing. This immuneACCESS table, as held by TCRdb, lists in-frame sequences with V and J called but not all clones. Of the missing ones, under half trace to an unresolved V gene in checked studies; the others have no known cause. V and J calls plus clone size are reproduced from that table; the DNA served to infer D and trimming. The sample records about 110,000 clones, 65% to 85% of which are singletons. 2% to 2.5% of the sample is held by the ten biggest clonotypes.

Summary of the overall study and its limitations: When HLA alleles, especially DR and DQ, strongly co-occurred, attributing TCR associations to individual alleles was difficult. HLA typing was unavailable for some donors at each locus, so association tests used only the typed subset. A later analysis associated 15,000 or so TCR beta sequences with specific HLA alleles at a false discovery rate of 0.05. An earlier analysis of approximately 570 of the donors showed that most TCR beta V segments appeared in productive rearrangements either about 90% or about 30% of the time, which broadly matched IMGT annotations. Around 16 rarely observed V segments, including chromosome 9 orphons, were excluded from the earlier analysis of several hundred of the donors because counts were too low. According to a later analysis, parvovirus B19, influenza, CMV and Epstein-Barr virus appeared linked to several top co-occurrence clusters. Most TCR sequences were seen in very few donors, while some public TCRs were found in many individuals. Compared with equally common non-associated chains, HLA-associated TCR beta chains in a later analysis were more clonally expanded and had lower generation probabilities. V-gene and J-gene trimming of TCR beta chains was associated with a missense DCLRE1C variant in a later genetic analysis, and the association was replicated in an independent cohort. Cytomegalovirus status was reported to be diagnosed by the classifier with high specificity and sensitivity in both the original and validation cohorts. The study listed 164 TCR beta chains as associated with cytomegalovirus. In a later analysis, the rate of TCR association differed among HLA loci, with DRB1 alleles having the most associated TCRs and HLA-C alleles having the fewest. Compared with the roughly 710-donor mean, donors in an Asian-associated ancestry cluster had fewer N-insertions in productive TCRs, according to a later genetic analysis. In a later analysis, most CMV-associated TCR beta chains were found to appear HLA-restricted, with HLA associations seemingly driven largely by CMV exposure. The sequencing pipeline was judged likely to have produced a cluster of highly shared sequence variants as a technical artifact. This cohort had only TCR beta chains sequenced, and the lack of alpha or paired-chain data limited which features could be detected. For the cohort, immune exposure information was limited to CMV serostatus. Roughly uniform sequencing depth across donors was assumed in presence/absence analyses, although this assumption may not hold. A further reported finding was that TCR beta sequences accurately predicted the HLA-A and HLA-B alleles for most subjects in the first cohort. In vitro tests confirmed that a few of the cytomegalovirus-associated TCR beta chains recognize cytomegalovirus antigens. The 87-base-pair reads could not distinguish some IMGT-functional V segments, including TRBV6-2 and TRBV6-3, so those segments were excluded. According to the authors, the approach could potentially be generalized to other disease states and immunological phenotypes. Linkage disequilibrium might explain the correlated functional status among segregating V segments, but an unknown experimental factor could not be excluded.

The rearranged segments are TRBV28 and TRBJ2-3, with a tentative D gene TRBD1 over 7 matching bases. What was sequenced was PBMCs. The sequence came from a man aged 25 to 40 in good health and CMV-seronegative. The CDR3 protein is CASSLYQGGAVADTQYF. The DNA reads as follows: TGTGCCAGCAGTTTATACCAGGGGGGCGCAGTAGCAGATACGCAGTATTTT.